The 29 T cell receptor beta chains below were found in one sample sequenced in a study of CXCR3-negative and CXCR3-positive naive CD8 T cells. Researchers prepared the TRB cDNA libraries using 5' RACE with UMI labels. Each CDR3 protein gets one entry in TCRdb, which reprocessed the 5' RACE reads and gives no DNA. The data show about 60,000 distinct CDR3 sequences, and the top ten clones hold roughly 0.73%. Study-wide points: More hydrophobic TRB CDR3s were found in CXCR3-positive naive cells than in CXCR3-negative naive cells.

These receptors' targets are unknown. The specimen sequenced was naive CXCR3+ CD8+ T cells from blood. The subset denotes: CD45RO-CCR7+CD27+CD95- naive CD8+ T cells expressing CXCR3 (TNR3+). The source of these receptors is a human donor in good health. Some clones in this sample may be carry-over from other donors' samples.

The chain's CDR3 is CASRGGLYGYTF. V and J are TRBV4-3 and TRBJ1-2. The CDR3 covers 12 residues. Germline CDR1 is LGHNA and CDR2 is YSLEER.

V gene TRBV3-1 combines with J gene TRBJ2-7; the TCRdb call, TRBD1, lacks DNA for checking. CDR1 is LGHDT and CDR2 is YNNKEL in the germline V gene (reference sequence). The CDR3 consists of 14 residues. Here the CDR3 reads CASSPQDRADEQYF.

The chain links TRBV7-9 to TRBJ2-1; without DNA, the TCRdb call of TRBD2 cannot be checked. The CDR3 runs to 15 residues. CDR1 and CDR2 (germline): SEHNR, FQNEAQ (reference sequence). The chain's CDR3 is CASSPSGGTNNEQFF. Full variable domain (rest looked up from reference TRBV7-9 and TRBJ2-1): DTGVSQNPRHKITKRGQNVTFRCDPISEHNRLYWYRQTLGQGPEFLTYFQNEAQLEKSRLLSDRFSAERPKGSFSTLEIQRTEQGDSAMYLCASSPSGGTNNEQFFGPGTRLTVL.

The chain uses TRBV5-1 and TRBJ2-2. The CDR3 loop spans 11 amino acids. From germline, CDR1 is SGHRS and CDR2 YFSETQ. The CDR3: CASNVGGELFF.

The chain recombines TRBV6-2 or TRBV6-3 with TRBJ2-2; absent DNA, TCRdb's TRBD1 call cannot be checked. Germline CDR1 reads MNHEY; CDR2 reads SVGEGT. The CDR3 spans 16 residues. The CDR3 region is CASTRAGTLYGGELFF.

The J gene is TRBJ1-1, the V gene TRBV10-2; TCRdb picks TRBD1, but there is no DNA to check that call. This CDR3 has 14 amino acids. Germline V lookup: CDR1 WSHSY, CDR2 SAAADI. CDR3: CASSEVGGVTEAFF.

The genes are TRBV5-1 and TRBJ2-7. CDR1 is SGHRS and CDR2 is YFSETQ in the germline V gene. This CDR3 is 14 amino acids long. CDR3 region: CASSFGGEIYEQYF.

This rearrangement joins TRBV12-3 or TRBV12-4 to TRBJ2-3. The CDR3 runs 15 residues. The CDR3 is CASSFAGTSTDTQYF.

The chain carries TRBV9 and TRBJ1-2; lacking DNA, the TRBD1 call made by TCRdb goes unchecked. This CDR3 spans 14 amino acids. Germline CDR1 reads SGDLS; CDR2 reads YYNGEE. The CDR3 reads CASSAGGQGNGYTF. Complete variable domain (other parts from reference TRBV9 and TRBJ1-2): DSGVTQTPKHLITATGQRVTLRCSPRSGDLSVYWYQQSLDQGLQFLIQYYNGEERAKGNILERFSAQQFPDLHSELNLSSLELGDSALYFCASSAGGQGNGYTFGSGTRLTVV.

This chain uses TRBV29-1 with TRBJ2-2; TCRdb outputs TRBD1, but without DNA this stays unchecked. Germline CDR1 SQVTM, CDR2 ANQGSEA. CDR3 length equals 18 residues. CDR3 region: CSAPSPGQGGLNAGELFF.

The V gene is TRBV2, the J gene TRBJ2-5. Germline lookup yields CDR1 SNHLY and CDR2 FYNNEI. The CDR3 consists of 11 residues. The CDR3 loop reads CANLGIETQYF.

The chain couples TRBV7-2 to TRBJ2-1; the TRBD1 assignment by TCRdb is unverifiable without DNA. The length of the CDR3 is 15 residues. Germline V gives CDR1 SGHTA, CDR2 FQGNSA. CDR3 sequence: CASSLSRDRYNEQFF. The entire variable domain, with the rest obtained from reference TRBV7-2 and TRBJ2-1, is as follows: GAGVSQSPSNKVTEKGKDVELRCDPISGHTALYWYRQSLGQGLEFLIYFQGNSAPDKSGLPSDRFSAERTGGSVSTLTIQRTQQEDSAVYLCASSLSRDRYNEQFFGPGTRLTVL.

CDR3 region: CASSLNTAGVHNEQFF. The chain uses TRBV7-3 and TRBJ2-1; TCRdb's D call, TRBD1, is unchecked because there is no DNA. The length of the CDR3 is 16 residues. Germline loops: CDR1 SGHTA, CDR2 FQGTGA.

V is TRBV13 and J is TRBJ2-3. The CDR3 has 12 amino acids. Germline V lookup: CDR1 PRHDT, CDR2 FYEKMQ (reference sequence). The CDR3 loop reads CASSFIPDTQYF.

CDR3 region: CASSQFTFGDRASYEQYF. The chain employs TRBV7-9 and TRBJ2-7; TCRdb indicates TRBD1, and absent DNA this call remains unverified. This CDR3 comprises 18 residues. Germline V lookup: CDR1 SEHNR, CDR2 FQNEAQ (reference sequence). The full variable domain, its missing parts supplied by reference TRBV7-9 and TRBJ2-7, is DTGVSQNPRHKITKRGQNVTFRCDPISEHNRLYWYRQTLGQGPEFLTYFQNEAQLEKSRLLSDRFSAERPKGSFSTLEIQRTEQGDSAMYLCASSQFTFGDRASYEQYFGPGTRLTVT.

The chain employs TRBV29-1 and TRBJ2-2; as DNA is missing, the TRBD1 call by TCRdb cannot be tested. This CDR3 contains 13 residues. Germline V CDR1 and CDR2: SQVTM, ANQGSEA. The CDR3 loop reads CSVVQEDTGELFF.

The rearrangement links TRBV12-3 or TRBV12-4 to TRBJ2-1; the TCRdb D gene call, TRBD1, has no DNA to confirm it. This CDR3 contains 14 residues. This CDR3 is CASAYEGARNEQFF.

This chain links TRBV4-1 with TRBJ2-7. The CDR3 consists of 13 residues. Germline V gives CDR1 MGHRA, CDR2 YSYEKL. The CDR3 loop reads CASSQDARDEQYF.

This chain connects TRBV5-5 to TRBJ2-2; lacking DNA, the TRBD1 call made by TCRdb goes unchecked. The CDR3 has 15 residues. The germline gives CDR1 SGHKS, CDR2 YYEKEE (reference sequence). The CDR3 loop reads CASTQWGLDTGELFF.

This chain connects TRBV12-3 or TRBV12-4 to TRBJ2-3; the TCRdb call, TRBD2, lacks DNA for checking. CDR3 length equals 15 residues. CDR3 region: CASSPLEGVTDTQYF.

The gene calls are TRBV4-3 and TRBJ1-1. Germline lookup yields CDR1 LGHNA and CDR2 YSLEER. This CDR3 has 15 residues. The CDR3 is CASSQERQLNTEAFF.

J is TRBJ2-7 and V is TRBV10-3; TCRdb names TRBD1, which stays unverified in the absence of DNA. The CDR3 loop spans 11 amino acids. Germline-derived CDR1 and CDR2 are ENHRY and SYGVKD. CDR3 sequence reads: CAIQTGVEQYF.

The CDR3 is CASSVFKGSGELFF. The V gene is TRBV10-2, the J gene TRBJ2-2; TCRdb outputs TRBD1, but without DNA this stays unchecked. Germline CDR1 and CDR2: WSHSY and SAAADI. This CDR3 has 14 residues.

CDR3 residues: CASSSNDRDLGLSYNEQFF. This chain joins TRBV5-6 and TRBJ2-1; TCRdb names TRBD1, which stays unverified in the absence of DNA. CDR3 length equals 19 residues. CDR1 is SGHDT, CDR2 YYEEEE, per germline.

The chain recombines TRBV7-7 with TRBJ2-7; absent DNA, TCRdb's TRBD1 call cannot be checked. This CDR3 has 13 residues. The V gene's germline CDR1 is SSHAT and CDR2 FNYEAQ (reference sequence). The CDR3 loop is CASSPGGLYEQYF.

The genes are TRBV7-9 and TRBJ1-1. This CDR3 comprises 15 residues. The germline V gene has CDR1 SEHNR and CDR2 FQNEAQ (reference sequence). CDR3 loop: CASSLQGSVSTEAFF.

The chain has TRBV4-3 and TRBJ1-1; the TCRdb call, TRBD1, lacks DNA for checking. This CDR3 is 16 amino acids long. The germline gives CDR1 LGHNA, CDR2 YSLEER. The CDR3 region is CASSQPHRGANTEAFF.

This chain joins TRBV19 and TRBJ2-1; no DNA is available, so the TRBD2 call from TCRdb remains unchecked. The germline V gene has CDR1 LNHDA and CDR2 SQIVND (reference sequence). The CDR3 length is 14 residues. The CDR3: CASSPSGFGNEQFF.

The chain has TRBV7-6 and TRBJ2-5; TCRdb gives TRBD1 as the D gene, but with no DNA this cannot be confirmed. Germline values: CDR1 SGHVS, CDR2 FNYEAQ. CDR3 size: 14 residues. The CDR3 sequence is CASSFPGQGETQYF.